The clone carrying this T cell receptor beta chain was detected only once. Its antigen is as yet unknown. This sample was included in a study of cytomegalovirus exposure and HLA in healthy donors. Germline-derived CDR1 and CDR2 are LNHDA and SQIVND (reference sequence). Trimming at V came to 4 bases and at J to 3 bases, leaving 14 bases not matched to a gene. This CDR3 is 19 amino acids long. Study-level results: According to reports, the classifier identified cytomegalovirus status with high specificity and sensitivity. Three chains tied to CMV proved CMV antigen-specific in vitro.

Generated by immunoSEQ multiplex PCR, the TCRdb table keeps only in-frame clones and is missing some. The sample includes 150,000 to 200,000 clones, roughly 82% of them seen just once. This clonotype originated in a man between 18 and 29 years old in good health and CMV-seropositive. The sample taken for sequencing was PBMCs. This chain links TRBV19 with TRBJ2-1; TRBD2 agrees at 11 bases. CDR3 in DNA: TGTGCCAGTAGTACACCGCCCCCGGGTAGCGGGAGGGTCTACAATGAGCAGTTCTTC. Translating it yields CASSTPPPGSGRVYNEQFF. Drawing the rest from reference TRBV19 and TRBJ2-1, the complete variable domain is DGGITQSPKYLFRKEGQNVTLSCEQNLNHDAMYWYRQDPGQGLRLIYYSQIVNDFQKGDIAEGYSVSREKKESFPLTVTSAQKNPTAFYLCASSTPPPGSGRVYNEQFFGPGTRLTVL.